These 29 T cell receptor beta chains were all obtained from the same sample, sequenced in a study of CD8 T cells in Susac syndrome. The RNA, roughly 0.45 to 1 ug, was put through reverse transcription using random hexamers. A single record per CDR3 protein comes from TCRdb applying MiXCR to the immunoSEQ multiplex PCR reads. The sample holds some 180,000 distinct CDR3 sequences, approximately 94% seen once. Input material: CD4+ T cells from PBMCs. These receptors were obtained from a human donor in good health.

The gene calls are TRBV6-5 and TRBJ2-1; D gene uncertain. CDR1 and CDR2 (germline): MNHEY, SVGAGI. The ends were cut back, 6 bases at V and 7 bases at J, with 7 bases in the middle. The CDR3 consists of 11 residues. The CDR3 DNA follows: TGTGCCAGCAGCAACGGTAATGAGCAGTTCTTC. This encodes CASSNGNEQFF.

CDR3: CASSIPLVGQGSGELFF. For the CDR3, the DNA is TGTGCCAGTAGTATACCACTTGTGGGGCAGGGTAGCGGGGAGCTGTTTTTT. The chain joins TRBV19 to TRBJ2-2, with D perhaps TRBD1 (5 bases). The germline V and J ends were trimmed by 2 bases and 7 bases, with 20 bases remaining between them. Per the germline V gene, CDR1 is LNHDA and CDR2 is SQIVND (reference sequence). This CDR3 has 17 residues.

V usage is TRBV29-1 and J usage is TRBJ2-5; 7 nucleotides align to TRBD1. The junction had 5 bases not matched to a gene; V was cut back by 7 bases and J by 6 bases. The germline V gene has CDR1 SQVTM and CDR2 ANQGSEA. CDR3 length: 11 amino acids. Here the CDR3 DNA reads TGCAGCGCAAGACAGGGACAGACCCAGTACTTC. Encoded protein: CSARQGQTQYF.

V is TRBV4-1 and J is TRBJ2-2; 8 positions match TRBD2. J gave up 5 bases and V 5 bases, and 4 bases lay outside the gene matches. Germline CDR1 MGHRA, CDR2 YSYEKL. The CDR3 is 14 residues long. CDR3 amino acids: CASSLPGGTGELFF. The CDR3, as DNA: TGCGCCAGCAGCTTACCGGGGGGGACCGGGGAGCTGTTTTTT.

The chain combines TRBV30 with TRBJ2-6; D is uncertain. Trimming took off 6 bases at V and 1 base at J, with 7 bases between the two ends. The germline CDR1 and CDR2 sequences are GTSNPN and SVGIG (reference sequence). This CDR3 is built from 13 residues. Written as DNA, the CDR3 is TGTGCCTGCAAGGGTTCTGGGGCCAACGTCCTGACTTTC. Translating it yields CACKGSGANVLTF.

The chain has TRBV12-3 or TRBV12-4 and TRBJ2-2, with D unclear. The CDR3 runs to 14 residues. V gave up 5 bases and J gave up 3 bases, with 10 bases separating them. CDR3 region: CASSVNGYTGELFF. The CDR3 DNA follows: TGTGCCAGCAGTGTCAACGGGTACACCGGGGAGCTGTTTTTT.

This chain connects TRBV6-1 to TRBJ2-1; 11 bases are a match to TRBD1. With 4 bases clipped from V and 7 bases from J, the junction kept 6 bases outside the gene matches. The CDR3 runs 15 residues. Germline lookup yields CDR1 MNHNS and CDR2 SASEGT. The CDR3 DNA is TGTGCCAGCAGTGCGGCAGGACAGGGGGCTAATGAGCAGTTCTTC. The encoded protein is CASSAAGQGANEQFF.

The chain is built from TRBV6-2 or TRBV6-3 and TRBJ2-1, with D perhaps given as TRBD1 or TRBD2 (5 bases each). V lost 10 bases and J lost 5, with 15 bases in between. The CDR3 covers 13 residues. Germline assignment: CDR1 MNHEY and CDR2 SVGEGT. CDR3 coding DNA: TGTGCCACCCGGGACCCCCCGAACAATGAGCAGTTCTTC. It codes for CATRDPPNNEQFF.

This chain links TRBV7-3 with TRBJ2-1; D gene uncertain. There are 13 residues in the CDR3. V was cut by 0 bases and J by 7 bases, with 7 bases left in between. Germline V CDR1 and CDR2: SGHTA, FQGTGA. The CDR3 DNA is TGTGCCAGCAGCTTAACGAACGGAAATGAGCAGTTCTTC. This encodes CASSLTNGNEQFF.

V is TRBV29-1 and J is TRBJ2-1, with 10 bases aligning to TRBD2. J was trimmed by 7 bases and V by 4 bases; bases with no gene match: 4. The CDR3 consists of 13 residues. The germline CDR1 and CDR2 sequences are SQVTM and ANQGSEA. CDR3 sequence: CSVGLAGFNEQFF. The CDR3 DNA reads as TGCAGCGTTGGACTAGCGGGTTTTAATGAGCAGTTCTTC.

The CDR3 DNA reads as TGTGCCAGCAGCACGGACAGGGGAAACACCGGGGAGCTGTTTTTT. It encodes CASSTDRGNTGELFF. The chain links TRBV7-9 to TRBJ2-2, with 9 bases lining up with TRBD1. The CDR3 spans 15 residues. After removal of 5 bases from V and 2 bases from J, the junction contained 3 bases not matched to a gene. Germline CDR1 is SEHNR and CDR2 is FQNEAQ (reference sequence).

This chain joins TRBV3-1 and TRBJ1-2; TRBD1 agrees at 7 bases. Trimming at V came to 0 bases and at J to 4 bases, leaving 5 bases not matched to a gene. CDR1 and CDR2 from the germline V gene are LGHDT and YNNKEL (reference sequence). The CDR3 extends over 15 amino acids. CDR3 sequence: CASSQEADRPYGYTF. The CDR3 bases are TGTGCCAGCAGCCAAGAGGCGGACAGGCCCTATGGCTACACCTTC.

This clonotype was observed once. The chain combines TRBV27 with TRBJ1-1; the D is unclear. The CDR3 is made up of 15 amino acids. Trimming took off 9 bases at V and 5 bases at J, with 22 bases between the two ends. Germline lookup yields CDR1 MNHEY and CDR2 SMNVEV (reference sequence). The CDR3 protein is CASSLNHVAGTEAFF. The CDR3 DNA sequence: TGTGCCAGTTCCTTAAACCACGTCGCGGGGACTGAAGCTTTCTTT.

The chain employs TRBV20-1 and TRBJ2-5; 9 bases map to TRBD2. Germline lookup yields CDR1 DFQATT and CDR2 SNEGSKA (reference sequence). The ends lost 3 bases at V and 6 bases at J; junction bases unmatched: 11. This CDR3 is built from 15 residues. CDR3 in amino acids: CSARARGRGEKTQYF. The DNA for the CDR3 is TGCAGTGCTAGGGCCCGCGGGAGGGGTGAGAAGACCCAGTACTTC.

The CDR3 bases are TGCAGCGTTGGAAACAGTTACAATGAGCAGTTCTTC. This gives the protein CSVGNSYNEQFF. The V and J genes are TRBV29-1 and TRBJ2-1; D gene unclear. CDR1 SQVTM and CDR2 ANQGSEA come from the germline V gene. The CDR3 length is 12 residues. Trimming stripped 4 bases from V and 4 bases from J, with 8 bases between.

The rearrangement uses TRBV30 and TRBJ1-2, with 9 bases that match TRBD1. The CDR3 length is 15 residues. Germline V CDR1 and CDR2: GTSNPN, SVGIG (reference sequence). With V trimmed by 3 bases and J by 6 bases, 11 bases remained unmatched. The CDR3 here is CAWSQRGDRGDGYTF. In DNA, the CDR3 is TGTGCCTGGAGCCAAAGGGGCGACAGGGGGGATGGCTACACCTTC.

The chain recombines TRBV27 with TRBJ2-7; 7 nucleotides agree with TRBD1. There are 14 residues in the CDR3. CDR1 and CDR2 (germline): MNHEY, SMNVEV (reference sequence). The J segment lost 3 bases and the V segment lost 5 bases, leaving 7 bases of the junction unmatched. CDR3: CASSPRAGGYEQYF. Here the CDR3 DNA reads TGTGCCAGCAGTCCGCGGGCAGGGGGCTACGAGCAGTACTTC.

The chain carries TRBV6-2 or TRBV6-3 and TRBJ2-1; D is unclear. This CDR3 has 12 residues. With 5 bases removed from V and 10 bases from J, the gap between germline ends came to 12 bases. The V gene's germline CDR1 is MNHEY and CDR2 SVGEGT. CDR3 sequence (DNA): TGTGCCAGCAGTCCTAGGACCCCGGAGCAGTTCTTC. Its translation: CASSPRTPEQFF.

This clonotype appeared a single time. V gene TRBV7-3 combines with J gene TRBJ2-5; D remains unclear. V lost 4 bases to trimming and J lost 5 bases, with 17 bases between them. Germline loops: CDR1 SGHTA, CDR2 FQGTGA. The length of the CDR3 is 15 residues. The CDR3: CASSYGPTTTETQYF. In DNA form, the CDR3 reads TGTGCCAGCAGCTACGGACCGACCACTACCGAGACCCAGTACTTC.

This clonotype has just one count. V is TRBV6-4 and J is TRBJ2-1; TRBD1 aligns across 9 bases. The germline CDR1 and CDR2 sequences are MRHNA and SNTAGT. CDR3 length: 16 amino acids. V was pared by 4 bases and J by 4 bases, with 8 bases of the junction left unmatched. In nucleotides, the CDR3 is TGTGCCAGCAGTGGTCAACCGGGACAGGGATACAATGAGCAGTTCTTC. Amino acids: CASSGQPGQGYNEQFF.

The chain has TRBV7-8 and TRBJ2-2, with D possibly TRBD1 on 6 matching bases. The ends were cut back, 1 base at V and 7 bases at J, with 13 bases in the middle. CDR1 is SGHVS and CDR2 is FQNEAQ in the germline V gene. CDR3 length: 15 amino acids. CDR3 bases: TGTGCCAGCAGCTTAGTCGACAGGACGCTCGGGGAGCTGTTTTTT. Translating it yields CASSLVDRTLGELFF.

This chain links TRBV12-3 or TRBV12-4 with TRBJ2-3; 8 bases line up with TRBD2. CDR3 size: 14 residues. With 6 bases clipped from V and 2 bases from J, the junction kept 4 bases outside the gene matches. CDR3 sequence (DNA): TGTGCCAGCAGAAGAGCGGGAGCCACAGATACGCAGTATTTT. Translation: CASRRAGATDTQYF.

The rearrangement joins TRBV27 to TRBJ2-7; 10 bases agree with TRBD2. The germline CDR1 and CDR2 sequences are MNHEY and SMNVEV (reference sequence). Trimming at V came to 6 bases and at J to 0 bases, leaving 5 bases not matched to a gene. The CDR3 spans 15 residues. In DNA form, the CDR3 reads TGTGCCAGCAGAGAACCTAGCGGGGGCTCCTACGAGCAGTACTTC. Its protein is CASREPSGGSYEQYF.

The CDR3 loop reads CASSTWGQEYGYTF. The CDR3 nucleotides are TGTGCCAGCAGCACATGGGGACAGGAATATGGCTACACCTTC. The rearrangement links TRBV7-9 to TRBJ1-2, with 8 bases fitting TRBD1. This CDR3 is built from 14 residues. V dropped 5 bases and J dropped 5; count of bases not matched to a gene: 7. Germline assignment: CDR1 SEHNR and CDR2 FQNEAQ (reference sequence).

This chain connects TRBV19 to TRBJ2-4, with 10 nucleotides matching TRBD1. CDR3 length: 16 residues. V shed 3 bases and J 2 bases; nucleotides not matched to a gene: 4. The germline CDR1 and CDR2 sequences are LNHDA and SQIVND (reference sequence). The CDR3 DNA is TGTGCCAGTAGTATGGGGACAGGGGTACCCAAAAACATTCAGTACTTC. This translates into CASSMGTGVPKNIQYF.

The chain links TRBV19 to TRBJ1-5; 7 bases align to TRBD1. This CDR3 contains 13 residues. Germline V CDR1 and CDR2: LNHDA, SQIVND (reference sequence). V trimming: 6 bases; J trimming: 4 bases; junction bases outside the gene matches: 3. CDR3 sequence reads: CASRYRGNQPQHF. CDR3 coding DNA: TGTGCCAGTAGATACAGGGGAAATCAGCCCCAGCATTTT.

This clonotype was found once. V and J are TRBV15 and TRBJ1-1; no clear D. Germline CDR1 LNHNV, CDR2 YYDKDF (reference sequence). The CDR3 has 14 residues. Trimming left V 4 bases short and J 3 bases short, with 12 bases between. The CDR3 sequence: CATSKGDTHTEAFF. CDR3 coding DNA: TGTGCCACCAGCAAAGGAGACACTCACACTGAAGCTTTCTTT.

The chain recombines TRBV27 with TRBJ1-2; the D gene is possibly TRBD1 (5 bases). The length of the CDR3 is 12 residues. Germline CDR1 and CDR2: MNHEY and SMNVEV (reference sequence). Trimming shortened V by 4 bases and J by 2 bases, and 5 bases separated the two germline ends. CDR3 residues: CASSSGNYGYTF. In DNA form, the CDR3 reads TGTGCCAGCAGTTCAGGGAACTATGGCTACACCTTC.

This chain joins TRBV7-8 and TRBJ2-1; unclear D gene. This CDR3 contains 15 residues. Trimming left V 0 bases short and J 9 bases short, with 15 bases between. CDR1 is SGHVS, CDR2 FQNEAQ, per germline. As DNA, the CDR3 is TGTGCCAGCAGCTTAGCTTATGGCCGAGTACCTGAGCAGTTCTTC. Encoded protein: CASSLAYGRVPEQFF.